This entry is about one TCR beta chain. This table comes from immunoSEQ multiplex PCR, and its TCRdb copy is limited to in-frame clones, with some not included. The sample yields about 55,000 clones, 90% seen once. This record belongs to a study of blood T cell repertoires in COVID-19. Looked up from germline, CDR1 is LNHNV and CDR2 is YYDKDF (reference sequence). The CDR3 length is 15 residues. V shed 6 bases and J 0 bases; nucleotides not matched to a gene: 6. Sequencing used peripheral blood. This clonotype originated in a human donor with active COVID-19. The donor label of this sample is uncertain. The chain is built from TRBV15 and TRBJ2-7; 9 nucleotides line up with TRBD1. CDR3 sequence reads: CATRTGTGISYEQYF. The CDR3 coding sequence is TGTGCCACCAGAACCGGGACAGGGATCTCCTACGAGCAGTACTTC.